In its sample, the clone carrying this T cell receptor (beta chain) was seen once. What it binds is not known. Sample treatment: around 19 received Ad26.COV2.S at low or high dose, single or two shots; several received placebo; per-sample allocation not given. Day 63 following the first vaccine or placebo injection was when the samples were taken. The sample came from a Boston adult aged 18-55 years. These data come from a study of Ad26.COV2.S vaccination and SARS-CoV-2 variants. Overall study findings and caveats: Following vaccination, spike-specific CD8+ and CD4+ T cell responses reportedly exhibited substantial breadth.

Trimming cost V 0 bases and J 4 bases; bases outside gene matches: 8. In germline, CDR1 is LGHDT, CDR2 YNNKEL (reference sequence). The CDR3 is made up of 16 amino acids. The data were produced by immunoSEQ multiplex PCR, yet TCRdb's version contains in-frame clones alone and is incomplete. The sample has roughly 300,000 clones, about 87% seen once. The genes are TRBV3-1 (or the pseudogene TRBV3-2) and TRBJ2-7; 8 positions agree with TRBD1. Sequencing was performed on peripheral blood, taken in a trial of Ad26.COV2.S vaccine versus placebo. This clonotype was sampled from a person between 18 and 59 years old who received the Ad26.COV2.S COVID-19 vaccine or a placebo. Written as DNA, the CDR3 is TGTGCCAGCAGCCAAGATTGGCAGGGGGCTTCTTACGAGCAGTACTTC. Protein product: CASSQDWQGASYEQYF.